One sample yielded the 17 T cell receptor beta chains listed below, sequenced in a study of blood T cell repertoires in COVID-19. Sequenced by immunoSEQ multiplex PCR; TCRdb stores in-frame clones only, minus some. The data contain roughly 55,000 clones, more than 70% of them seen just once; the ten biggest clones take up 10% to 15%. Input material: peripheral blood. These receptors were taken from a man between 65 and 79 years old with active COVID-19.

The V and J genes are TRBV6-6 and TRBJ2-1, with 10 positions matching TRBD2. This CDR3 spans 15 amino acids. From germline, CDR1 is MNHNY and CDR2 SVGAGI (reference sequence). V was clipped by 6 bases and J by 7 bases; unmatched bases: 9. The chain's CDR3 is CASRLASGGENEQFF. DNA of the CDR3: TGTGCCAGCAGATTAGCAAGCGGGGGGGAGAATGAGCAGTTCTTC.

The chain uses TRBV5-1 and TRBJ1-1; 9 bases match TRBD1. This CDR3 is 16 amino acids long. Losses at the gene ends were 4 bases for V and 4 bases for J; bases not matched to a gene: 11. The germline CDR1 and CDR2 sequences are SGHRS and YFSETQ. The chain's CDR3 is CASSPRTGVRGTEAFF. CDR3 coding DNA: TGCGCCAGCAGCCCAAGGACAGGGGTAAGAGGCACTGAAGCTTTCTTT.

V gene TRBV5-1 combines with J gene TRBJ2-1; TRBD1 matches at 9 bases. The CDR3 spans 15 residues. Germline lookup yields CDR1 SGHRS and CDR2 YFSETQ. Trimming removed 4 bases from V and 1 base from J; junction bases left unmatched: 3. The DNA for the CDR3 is TGCGCCAGCAGCGGGGACAGGGCTTCCTACAATGAGCAGTTCTTC. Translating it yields CASSGDRASYNEQFF.

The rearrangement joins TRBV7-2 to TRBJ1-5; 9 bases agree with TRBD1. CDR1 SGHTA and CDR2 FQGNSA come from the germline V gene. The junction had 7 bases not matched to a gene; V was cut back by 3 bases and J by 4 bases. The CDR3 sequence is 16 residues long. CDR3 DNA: TGTGCCAGCAGCTTCAGTGGGGACAGGGTAAATCAGCCCCAGCATTTT. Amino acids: CASSFSGDRVNQPQHF.

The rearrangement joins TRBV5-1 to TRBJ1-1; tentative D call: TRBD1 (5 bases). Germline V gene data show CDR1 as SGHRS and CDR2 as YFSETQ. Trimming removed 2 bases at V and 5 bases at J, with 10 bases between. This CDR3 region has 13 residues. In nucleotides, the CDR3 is TGCGCCAGCAGCTTCCAGGGAGGGACTGAAGCTTTCTTT. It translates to CASSFQGGTEAFF.

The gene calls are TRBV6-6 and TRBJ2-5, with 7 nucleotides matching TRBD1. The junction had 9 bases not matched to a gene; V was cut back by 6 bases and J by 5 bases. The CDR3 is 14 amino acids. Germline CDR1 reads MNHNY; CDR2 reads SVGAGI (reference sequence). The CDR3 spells CASSQVQGKETQYF. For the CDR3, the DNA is TGTGCCAGCAGCCAAGTACAGGGGAAGGAGACCCAGTACTTC.

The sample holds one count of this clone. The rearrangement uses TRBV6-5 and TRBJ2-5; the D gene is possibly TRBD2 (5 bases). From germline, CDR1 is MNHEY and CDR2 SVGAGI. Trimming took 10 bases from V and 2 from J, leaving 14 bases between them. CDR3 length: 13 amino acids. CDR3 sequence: CATRLGGQETQYF. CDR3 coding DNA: TGTGCCACAAGGCTTGGAGGACAAGAGACCCAGTACTTC.

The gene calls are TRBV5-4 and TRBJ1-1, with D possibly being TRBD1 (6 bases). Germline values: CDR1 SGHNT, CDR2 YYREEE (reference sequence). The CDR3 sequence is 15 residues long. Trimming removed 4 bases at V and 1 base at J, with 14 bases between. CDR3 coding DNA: TGTGCCAGCAGCAACAAGGAACAGGGGAACACTGAAGCTTTCTTT. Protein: CASSNKEQGNTEAFF.

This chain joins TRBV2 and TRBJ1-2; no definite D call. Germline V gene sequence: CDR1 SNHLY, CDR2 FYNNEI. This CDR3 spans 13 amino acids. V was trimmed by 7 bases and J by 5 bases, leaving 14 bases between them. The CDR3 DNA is TGTGCCAGCATCCCAGGCCTTCTATATGGCTACACCTTC. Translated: CASIPGLLYGYTF.

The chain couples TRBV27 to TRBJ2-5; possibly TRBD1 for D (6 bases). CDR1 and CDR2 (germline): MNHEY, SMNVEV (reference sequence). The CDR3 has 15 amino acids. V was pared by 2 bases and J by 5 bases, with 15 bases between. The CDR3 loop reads CASSLGSRGRETQYF. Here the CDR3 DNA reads TGTGCCAGCAGTTTAGGATCCAGGGGTAGGGAGACCCAGTACTTC.

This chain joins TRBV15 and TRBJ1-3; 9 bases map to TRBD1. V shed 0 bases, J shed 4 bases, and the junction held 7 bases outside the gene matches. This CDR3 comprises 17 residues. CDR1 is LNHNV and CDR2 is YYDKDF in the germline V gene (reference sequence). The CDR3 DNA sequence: TGTGCCACCAGCAGAGATAGGGGACAGGGTGCCGGAAACACCATATATTTT. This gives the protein CATSRDRGQGAGNTIYF.

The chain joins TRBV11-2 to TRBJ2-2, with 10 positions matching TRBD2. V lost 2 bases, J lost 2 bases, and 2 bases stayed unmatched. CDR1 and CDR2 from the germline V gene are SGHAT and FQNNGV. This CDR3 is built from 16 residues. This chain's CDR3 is CASSLLAGANTGELFF. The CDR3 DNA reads TGTGCCAGCAGCTTACTAGCGGGGGCCAACACCGGGGAGCTGTTTTTT.

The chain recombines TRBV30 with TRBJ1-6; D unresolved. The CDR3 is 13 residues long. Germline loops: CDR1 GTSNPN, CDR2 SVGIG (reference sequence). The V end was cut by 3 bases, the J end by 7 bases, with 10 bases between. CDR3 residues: CAWREQWNSPLHF. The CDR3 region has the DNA TGTGCCTGGAGGGAACAGTGGAATTCACCCCTCCACTTT.

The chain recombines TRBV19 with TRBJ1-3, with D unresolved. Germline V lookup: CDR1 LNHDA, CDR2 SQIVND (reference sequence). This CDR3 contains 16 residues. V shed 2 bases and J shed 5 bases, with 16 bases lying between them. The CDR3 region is CASSIFPDGIRNTIYF. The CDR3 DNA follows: TGTGCCAGTAGTATATTTCCGGACGGGATCAGAAACACCATATATTTT.

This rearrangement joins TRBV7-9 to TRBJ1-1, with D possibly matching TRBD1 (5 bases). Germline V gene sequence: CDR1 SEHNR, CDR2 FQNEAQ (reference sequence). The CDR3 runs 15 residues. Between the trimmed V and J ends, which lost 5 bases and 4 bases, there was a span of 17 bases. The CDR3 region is CASSPSGLGGTEAFF. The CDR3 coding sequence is TGTGCCAGCAGCCCTTCGGGGTTGGGGGGCACTGAAGCTTTCTTT.

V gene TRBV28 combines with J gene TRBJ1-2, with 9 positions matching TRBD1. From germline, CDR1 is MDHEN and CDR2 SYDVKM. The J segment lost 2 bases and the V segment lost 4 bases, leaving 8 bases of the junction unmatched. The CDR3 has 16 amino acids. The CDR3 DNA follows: TGTGCCAGCAGTTCGTCTCCGGGACAGGGAAACTATGGCTACACCTTC. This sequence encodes CASSSSPGQGNYGYTF.

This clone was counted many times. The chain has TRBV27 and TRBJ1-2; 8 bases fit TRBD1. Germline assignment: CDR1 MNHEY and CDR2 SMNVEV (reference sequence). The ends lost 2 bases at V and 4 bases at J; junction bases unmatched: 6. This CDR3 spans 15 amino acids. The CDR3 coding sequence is TGTGCCAGCAGTTTAGGACAGGGTAAGGTCTATGGCTACACCTTC. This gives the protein CASSLGQGKVYGYTF.